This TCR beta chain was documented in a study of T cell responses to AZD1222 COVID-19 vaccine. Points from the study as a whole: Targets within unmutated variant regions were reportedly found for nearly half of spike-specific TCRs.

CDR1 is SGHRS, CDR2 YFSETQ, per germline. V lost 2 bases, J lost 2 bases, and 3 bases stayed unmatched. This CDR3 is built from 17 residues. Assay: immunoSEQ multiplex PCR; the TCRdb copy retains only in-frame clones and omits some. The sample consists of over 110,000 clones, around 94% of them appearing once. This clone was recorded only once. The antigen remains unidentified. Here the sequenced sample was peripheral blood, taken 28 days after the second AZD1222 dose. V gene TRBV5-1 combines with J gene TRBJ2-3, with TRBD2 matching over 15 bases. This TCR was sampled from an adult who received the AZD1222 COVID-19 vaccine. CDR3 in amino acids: CASSFGTSGGTTDTQYF. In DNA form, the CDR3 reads TGCGCCAGCAGCTTCGGGACTAGCGGGGGGACCACAGATACGCAGTATTTT.